The 10 T cell receptor beta chains reported below all come from one sample, sequenced in a study of blood T cell repertoires in COVID-19. The repertoire was sequenced with immunoSEQ multiplex PCR; TCRdb's copy has only in-frame clones and lacks some. Of around 130,000 clones detected, roughly 80% appear once; the ten largest clones hold roughly an eighth. Sequenced material: peripheral blood. The receptors here all came from a woman in her 30s who had recovered from COVID-19.

This clone was observed a handful of times. The chain recombines TRBV14 with TRBJ1-2; perhaps TRBD1 as D (6 bases). Trimming shortened V by 1 base and J by 4 bases, and 10 bases separated the two germline ends. The CDR3 runs 14 residues. Looked up from germline, CDR1 is SGHDN and CDR2 is FVKESK. CDR3 sequence (DNA): TGTGCCAGCAGCCAAGTAGAGACAGGCTATGGCTACACCTTC. Translation: CASSQVETGYGYTF.

J is TRBJ1-6 and V is TRBV6-6; 9 bases line up with TRBD1. The CDR3 sequence is 16 residues long. Germline V gene sequence: CDR1 MNHNY, CDR2 SVGAGI (reference sequence). The junction had 10 bases not matched to a gene; V was cut back by 5 bases and J by 8 bases. DNA of the CDR3: TGTGCCAGCAGTAGGACAGGGGAGAGTTTGGATTCACCCCTCCACTTT. Its translation is CASSRTGESLDSPLHF.

The chain is built from TRBV29-1 and TRBJ2-3; the match to TRBD2 covers 13 bases. J lost 5 bases, V lost 6 bases, and 11 bases had no gene match. The germline gives CDR1 SQVTM, CDR2 ANQGSEA. The CDR3 is made up of 16 amino acids. CDR3 DNA: TGCAGCGTCGACCCCACTAGCGGGGGGGCAAAAGATACGCAGTATTTT. This translates into CSVDPTSGGAKDTQYF.

This clone was picked up one time. CDR3 residues: CASSWRLAGGTYNEQFF. The CDR3 nucleotides are TGTGCCAGTAGTTGGAGACTAGCGGGAGGAACCTACAATGAGCAGTTCTTC. The rearrangement joins TRBV19 to TRBJ2-1, with 13 bases identical to TRBD2. Germline lookup yields CDR1 LNHDA and CDR2 SQIVND (reference sequence). The CDR3 totals 17 residues. V shed 5 bases and J 2 bases; nucleotides not matched to a gene: 6.

The V gene is TRBV12-3 or TRBV12-4, the J gene TRBJ1-5, with 7 bases fitting TRBD1. The length of the CDR3 is 13 residues. V gave up 5 bases and J gave up 11 bases; unmatched junction bases: 9. CDR3 in DNA: TGTGCCAGCAGTCTTGGACAGGACAAGTCCCAGCATTTT. Its protein is CASSLGQDKSQHF.

The rearrangement joins TRBV20-1 to TRBJ2-5; no clear D gene. The CDR3 runs to 11 residues. Germline-derived CDR1 and CDR2 are DFQATT and SNEGSKA (reference sequence). V was shortened by 6 bases and J by 4 bases, with 9 bases between the two germline ends. Here the CDR3 reads CSASKRETQYF. The CDR3 region has the DNA TGCAGTGCGTCCAAGCGAGAGACCCAGTACTTC.

This chain links TRBV7-9 with TRBJ1-1; 7 bases are shared with TRBD1. The CDR3 extends over 15 amino acids. Trimming took 3 bases from V and 2 from J; bases not matched to a gene: 6. The V gene's germline CDR1 is SEHNR and CDR2 FQNEAQ (reference sequence). The chain's CDR3 is CASSLATGINTEAFF. CDR3 sequence (DNA): TGTGCCAGCAGCTTGGCGACAGGGATTAACACTGAAGCTTTCTTT.

This clone appeared once. The chain carries TRBV23-1 and TRBJ2-7, with 14 bases that match TRBD2. TRBV23-1 is noted as an ORF with a role that remains uncertain. Trimming at V came to 4 bases and at J to 3 bases, leaving 11 bases not matched to a gene. The CDR3 sequence is 18 residues long. The CDR3 DNA reads TGCGCCAGCAGTCCGGTGGGGACTAGCGGGAGCCTTTTCTACGAGCAGTACTTC. The encoded protein is CASSPVGTSGSLFYEQYF.

The rearrangement uses TRBV19 and TRBJ2-7; D gene uncertain. Per the germline V gene, CDR1 is LNHDA and CDR2 is SQIVND (reference sequence). The CDR3 consists of 11 residues. V was pared by 6 bases and J by 3 bases, with 6 bases between. CDR3: CASRAGYEQYF. In DNA form, the CDR3 reads TGTGCCAGTAGGGCAGGCTACGAGCAGTACTTC.

The chain couples TRBV4-1 to TRBJ2-1, with 8 nucleotides matching TRBD2. The trim removed 4 bases at V and 10 bases at J, leaving 6 bases unmatched. The CDR3 has 13 amino acids. The germline V gene encodes CDR1 MGHRA and CDR2 YSYEKL. The CDR3 coding sequence is TGCGCCAGCAGCCTCCGTAGCGGGAAGGAGCAGTTCTTC. It yields the protein CASSLRSGKEQFF.